Listed below are T cell receptor beta chains from one sample, sequenced in a study of T cell responses to AZD1222 COVID-19 vaccine. The table came from immunoSEQ multiplex PCR; TCRdb's copy has only in-frame clones and leaves some out. The sample lists about 160,000 clones, 88% occurring once. Sequences were derived from peripheral blood, sampled on day 0 of AZD1222 vaccination. The receptors originated from an adult in good health. Each CDR3 is given with its conserved first and last residue. A D gene is named only where the DNA matches it firmly. Clone size appears in some rows only: once, few, many, or a class for an expanded clone.

>TRBV10-3|NA|NA|TRBJ1-2
TGTGCCATCACTGAAGGGGGGTTGGCGTATGGCTACACCTTC
CAITEGGLAYGYTF
>TRBV6-5|TRBD1|NA|TRBJ2-7
TGTGCCAGCAGTTACCGAACCGGGACAGGGAGCTACGAGCAGTACTTC
CASSYRTGTGSYEQYF
>TRBV10-3|NA|NA|TRBJ2-3
TGTGCCATGCGGCCTGACTCTTCGGATACGCAGTATTTT
CAMRPDSSDTQYF
>TRBV5-4|NA|once|TRBJ1-5
TGTGCCAGCAGCTTCTTTTTCCGCGCCATTTCCCAGCATTTT
CASSFFFRAISQHF
>TRBV19|TRBD2|NA|TRBJ2-3
TGTGCCAGTAGTGTTGCTAGCGGGGGTCCAGATACGCAGTATTTT
CASSVASGGPDTQYF
>TRBV30|NA|once|TRBJ1-2
TGTGCCTGGAGTGTACAACCCTATGGCTACACCTTC
CAWSVQPYGYTF
>TRBV12-3/TRBV12-4|NA|NA|TRBJ2-2
TGTGCCAGCAGTTTACTAACCGGGGAGCTGTTTTTT
CASSLLTGELFF
>TRBV12-3/TRBV12-4|NA|few|TRBJ2-7
TGTGCCAGCAGTTTACCGGACAGCTACGAGCAGTACTTC
CASSLPDSYEQYF
>TRBV28|NA|once|TRBJ1-2
TGTGCCAGCAGCTCCCGGGGCAACCCATATGGCTACACCTTC
CASSSRGNPYGYTF
>TRBV11-2|TRBD2|NA|TRBJ2-1
TGTGCCAGCAAGGTTGCGGGGGGGATGGATGAGCAGTTCTTC
CASKVAGGMDEQFF
>TRBV30|NA|once|TRBJ2-2
TGTGCCTGGAGGGGCAGCAGGAACACCGGGGAGCTGTTTTTT
CAWRGSRNTGELFF
>TRBV7-9|TRBD1|NA|TRBJ1-3
TGTGCCAGCAGCTCAACCAGGACAGGGGAGTCCGGAAACACCATATATTTT
CASSSTRTGESGNTIYF
>TRBV6-2/TRBV6-3|NA|NA|TRBJ1-6
TGTGCCAGCAGTTACGCCAGGGGCGAAAGCTCCTATAATTCACCCCTCCACTTT
CASSYARGESSYNSPLHF
>TRBV2|NA|NA|TRBJ1-1
TGTGCCAGCAGTGGGCCGGCAAATACAAACACTGAAGCTTTCTTT
CASSGPANTNTEAFF